This paragraph reports one T cell receptor (beta chain). The specificity of this receptor is unknown. Sequencing instrument: Illumina HiSeq 2000. 5'RACE template switching, by which a universal primer site and unique molecular identifiers were added, was used to make TCR beta cDNA libraries. cDNA synthesis was primed from the TCR beta constant segment, followed by two successive PCR amplification steps. For the original study's pipeline: MIGEC handled demultiplexing of the reads and grouping by UMI, while MiTCR was used to assemble and quantify clonotypes. Only TCR cDNA sequences supported by at least two reads were kept to exclude erroneous sequences. The tcR package was used for downstream repertoire analysis, and clonotypes were matched across fractions by CDR3 nucleotide sequence plus V segment. Antigen specificity was annotated against VDJdb with VDJmatch, allowing one amino acid substitution in CDR3. Each entry corresponds to one CDR3 protein sequence from reads that TCRdb reprocessed, and DNA is not given. TCRdb, not the original authors, processed these V and J calls. This sample's table carries a few hundred thousand distinct CDR3 sequences. The ten top clones hold 5.2% of the sample.

CDR1 MNHNS and CDR2 SASEGT are derived from the germline V gene. From its cysteine to its phenylalanine, the CDR3 spans 17 amino acids. DNA is not on record. This sample stems from a study of T cells expressing NK-cell markers (dated by TCRdb to 2019 to 2021). Study-wide context: About 8 donors provided sorted CD3+CD56+NKG2C+, CD3+CD56+NKG2C- and CD3+CD56-NKG2C+ T-cell subsets, whose TCR beta-chain repertoires were profiled. Sequencing of the libraries produced 2 x 150 bp reads on Illumina HiSeq 2000/2500, MiSeq or NextSeq. All eight donors whose samples were sequenced were randomly selected healthy volunteers, three of them men and five women. Of the eight sequenced donors, seven were found to be HCMV-seropositive and one was found to be HCMV-seronegative. Broad study findings and their caveats: In over five donors, the dominant CD3+CD56+NKG2C+ clonotypes were among the top 10 CD8+ clonotypes and accounted for roughly 1.0-7.0% of CD8+ T cells. Those dominant clonotypes were again the most abundant among CD3+CD56-NKG2C+ cells in a few donors, at about 25-60.1%. Whether the expanded NKG2C-expressing T cell clones were specific for HCMV antigens remained unclear.

A commercial ELISA kit detecting HCMV-specific IgG in serum was used to determine HCMV serostatus. Ficoll density gradient centrifugation was used to isolate peripheral blood mononuclear cells from blood. The TCR originated in a man aged 18-75 years in good health. Rearrangement joined TRBV6-1 to TRBJ1-1; TCRdb's assignment of TRBD1 cannot be checked, as there is no DNA. The sequenced sample was blood T cells: a sorted CD56 or NKG2C T cell subset, CD4+ or CD8+ T cells, or bulk PBMC T cells (not recorded which). The CDR3 here reads CASSLDLGQVRDTEAFF.